What follows are 7 T cell receptor beta chains derived from one specimen sequenced in a study of cytomegalovirus exposure and HLA in healthy donors. Use of 60 Vbeta and 13 Jbeta primers characterized the PCR. Sequenced by immunoSEQ multiplex PCR; TCRdb stores in-frame clones only, minus some. This table holds some 80,000 clones, 65% to 80% found once. The material sequenced was PBMCs. Every receptor here comes from a human donor in good health.

This clone was detected only a few times. As DNA, the CDR3 is TGTGCCGTCCGGGCGGGTAGCTCCTACAATGAGCAGTTCTTC. The encoded protein is CAVRAGSSYNEQFF. The genes are TRBV7-2 and TRBJ2-1, with D tentatively TRBD2 (5 bases). Germline-derived CDR1 and CDR2 are SGHTA and FQGNSA. V lost 11 bases to trimming and J lost 0 bases, with 14 bases between them. The length of the CDR3 is 14 residues. The whole variable domain, remainder taken from reference TRBV7-2 and TRBJ2-1, is GAGVSQSPSNKVTEKGKDVELRCDPISGHTALYWYRQSLGQGLEFLIYFQGNSAPDKSGLPSDRFSAERTGGSVSTLTIQRTQQEDSAVYLCAVRAGSSYNEQFFGPGTRLTVL.

In this sample, this clone turned up once. The CDR3, as DNA: TGTGCCAGTAGTATATCCAAGAACACTGAAGCTTTCTTT. Residues: CASSISKNTEAFF. The V and J genes are TRBV19 and TRBJ1-1, with no clear D. This CDR3 region has 13 residues. Germline lookup yields CDR1 LNHDA and CDR2 SQIVND (reference sequence). V lost 2 bases, J lost 1 base, and 5 bases lay in between. The whole variable domain, remainder taken from reference TRBV19 and TRBJ1-1, is DGGITQSPKYLFRKEGQNVTLSCEQNLNHDAMYWYRQDPGQGLRLIYYSQIVNDFQKGDIAEGYSVSREKKESFPLTVTSAQKNPTAFYLCASSISKNTEAFFGQGTRLTVV.

This chain joins TRBV10-3 and TRBJ1-1; D is uncertain. The length of the CDR3 is 12 residues. V lost 3 bases and J 1 base, leaving 3 bases between the germline ends. The germline V gene encodes CDR1 ENHRY and CDR2 SYGVKD. CDR3 protein: CAISDRNTEAFF. CDR3 sequence (DNA): TGTGCCATCAGTGACAGGAACACTGAAGCTTTCTTT.

V usage is TRBV4-2 and J usage is TRBJ2-7, with 8 nucleotides matching TRBD2. Per germline, CDR1 LGHNA and CDR2 YNFKEQ. With V trimmed by 6 bases and J by 4 bases, 11 bases remained unmatched. The CDR3 is 15 residues long. CDR3 amino acids: CASSYSGENLYEQYF. The CDR3, as DNA: TGTGCCAGCAGTTATAGCGGGGAAAACTTGTACGAGCAGTACTTC.

The V call is TRBV14, the J call TRBJ2-7, with 7 bases aligning to TRBD1. The CDR3 contains 12 residues. Per the germline V gene, CDR1 is SGHDN and CDR2 is FVKESK. Trimming cost V 2 bases and J 6 bases; bases outside gene matches: 1. CDR3 nucleotide sequence: TGTGCCAGCAGCCAAAACAGGGGCGAGCAGTACTTC. This sequence encodes CASSQNRGEQYF.

This chain links TRBV18 with TRBJ2-6; a weak D match, TRBD2 (5 bases). CDR1 and CDR2 from the germline V gene are KGHSH and LQKENI. The CDR3 totals 15 residues. The V end was cut by 3 bases, the J end by 2 bases, with 8 bases between. As DNA, the CDR3 is TGTGCCAGCTCACCTTCGCGGGCTGGGGCCAACGTCCTGACTTTC. Amino acid sequence: CASSPSRAGANVLTF.

The rearrangement joins TRBV6-1 to TRBJ2-7; a possible D gene is TRBD2 (6 bases). Trimming shortened V by 5 bases and J by 7 bases, and 12 bases separated the two germline ends. CDR3 size: 12 residues. Germline assignment: CDR1 MNHNS and CDR2 SASEGT. Here the CDR3 reads CASSRYAGEQYF. CDR3 nucleotide sequence: TGTGCCAGCAGTAGGTACGCGGGAGAGCAGTACTTC.